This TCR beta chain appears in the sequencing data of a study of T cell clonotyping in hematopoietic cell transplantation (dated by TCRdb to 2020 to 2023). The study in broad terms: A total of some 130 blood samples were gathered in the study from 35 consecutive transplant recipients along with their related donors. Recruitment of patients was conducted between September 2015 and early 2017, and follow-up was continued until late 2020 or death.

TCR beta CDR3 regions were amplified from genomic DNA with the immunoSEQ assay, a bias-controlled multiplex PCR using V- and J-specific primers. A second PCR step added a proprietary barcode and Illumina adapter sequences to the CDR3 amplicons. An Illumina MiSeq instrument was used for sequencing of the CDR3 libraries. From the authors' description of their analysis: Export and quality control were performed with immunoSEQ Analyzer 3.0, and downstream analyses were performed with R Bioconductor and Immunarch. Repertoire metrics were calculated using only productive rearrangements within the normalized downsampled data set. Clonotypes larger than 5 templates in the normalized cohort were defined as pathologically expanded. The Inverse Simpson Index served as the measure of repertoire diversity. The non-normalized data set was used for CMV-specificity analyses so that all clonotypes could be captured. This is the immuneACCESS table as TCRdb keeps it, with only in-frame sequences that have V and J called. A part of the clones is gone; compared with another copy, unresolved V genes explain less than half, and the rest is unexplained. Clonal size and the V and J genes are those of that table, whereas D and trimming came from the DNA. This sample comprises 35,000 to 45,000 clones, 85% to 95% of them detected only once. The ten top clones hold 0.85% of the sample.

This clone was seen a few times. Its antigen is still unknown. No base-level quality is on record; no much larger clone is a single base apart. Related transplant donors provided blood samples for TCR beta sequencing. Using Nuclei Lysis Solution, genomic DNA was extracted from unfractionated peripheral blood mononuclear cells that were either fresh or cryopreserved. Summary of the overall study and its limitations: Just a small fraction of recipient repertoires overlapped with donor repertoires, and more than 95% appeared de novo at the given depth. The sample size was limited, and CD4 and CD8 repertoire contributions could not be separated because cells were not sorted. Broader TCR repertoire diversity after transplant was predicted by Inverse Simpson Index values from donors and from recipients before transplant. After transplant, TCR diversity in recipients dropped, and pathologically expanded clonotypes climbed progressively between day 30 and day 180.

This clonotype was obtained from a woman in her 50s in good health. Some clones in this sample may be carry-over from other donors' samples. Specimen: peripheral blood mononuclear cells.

The nucleotide sequence is given as TGTGCCAGTAGTAACACAGGGCTCGAGCAGTACTTC. The encoded protein is CASSNTGLEQYF. The V and J genes are TRBV19 and TRBJ2-7; a tentative D match to TRBD1 spans 6 bases. CDR1 and CDR2 (LNHDA, SQIVND) derive from the germline V gene (reference sequence). The V end loses 4 bases and the J end loses 6 bases, and a stretch of 10 bases separates them. Measured from the cysteine to the phenylalanine, the CDR3 is 12 residues long. CDR3 DNA only is kept here, 36 bases in frame from base 1.